The 4 T cell receptor beta chains below all came from one sample that was sequenced in a study of shared clonotypes between healthy human individuals. TCRdb keeps only in-frame clones here, not all; method: immunoSEQ multiplex PCR. This table holds 2,500,000 or so clones, roughly nine tenths found once. Source material: naive CD4+ T cells sorted from blood. The subset is: CD45RA+ positively selected. The receptors come from a man aged 18 to 30 in good health.

The rearrangement uses TRBV7-8 and TRBJ2-7, with TRBD1 matching over 11 bases. The CDR3 spans 16 residues. The J segment lost 5 bases and the V segment lost 3 bases, leaving 9 bases of the junction unmatched. Germline CDR1 reads SGHVS; CDR2 reads FQNEAQ. DNA for the CDR3: TGTGCCAGCAGCTTCCCCCGGGACAGGGGGAGGAACGAGCAGTACTTC. This sequence encodes CASSFPRDRGRNEQYF.

This clone was recorded only once. The chain couples TRBV30 to TRBJ1-1, with unresolved D. The CDR3 extends over 13 amino acids. V lost 3 bases to trimming and J lost 8 bases, with 16 bases between them. Germline CDR1 reads GTSNPN; CDR2 reads SVGIG (reference sequence). This CDR3 reads CAWRAEWTGEAFF. In nucleotides, the CDR3 is TGTGCCTGGAGGGCCGAGTGGACGGGGGAAGCTTTCTTT.

The chain couples TRBV14 to TRBJ2-1; 7 nucleotides agree with TRBD1. J lost 0 bases, V lost 0 bases, and 8 bases had no gene match. CDR1 is SGHDN, CDR2 FVKESK, per germline. This CDR3 is built from 18 residues. The CDR3 loop is CASSQDFGSGGSYNEQFF. The CDR3 DNA follows: TGTGCCAGCAGCCAAGATTTCGGGTCAGGGGGCTCCTACAATGAGCAGTTCTTC.

This rearrangement joins TRBV10-1 to TRBJ2-3; maybe TRBD1 (6 bases). Germline loops: CDR1 WNHNN, CDR2 SYGVQD (reference sequence). Trimming removed 6 bases from V and 3 bases from J, with 19 bases in between. This CDR3 contains 16 residues. The CDR3 spells CASSPYSLTGTDTQYF. In nucleotides, the CDR3 is TGCGCCAGCAGCCCCTATTCCCTCACAGGGACAGATACGCAGTATTTT.